This TCR beta chain was retrieved from a study of blood T cell repertoires in COVID-19. Study-wide background: The study drew acute and convalescent COVID-19 samples from the United States, Italy and Spain.

This clone occurred many times. Those enrolled, adults aged about 18 to 89 years, came from 20 to 25 US areas. Donors were grouped by their self-reported clinical history. A COVID-19 case was met by exposed participants within 2 weeks before study entry. The method was immunoSEQ multiplex PCR; TCRdb's version includes in-frame clones alone and lacks a portion of them. The sample comprises about 140,000 clones, 84% of which are singletons, and 1.5% to 2% rests with the top ten. V lost 7 bases, J lost 3 bases, and 8 bases stayed unmatched. The germline V gene encodes CDR1 ENHRY and CDR2 SYGVKD. This CDR3 spans 15 amino acids.

The source material was PBMCs or T cells enriched from blood (not recorded which). This TCR derives from a woman aged 18-29 years who had been exposed to COVID-19. V is TRBV10-3 and J is TRBJ2-7; 11 bases agree with TRBD2. This CDR3 reads CAINEGTSGGYEQYF. As DNA, the CDR3 is TGTGCCATCAACGAAGGAACTAGCGGGGGCTACGAGCAGTACTTC.